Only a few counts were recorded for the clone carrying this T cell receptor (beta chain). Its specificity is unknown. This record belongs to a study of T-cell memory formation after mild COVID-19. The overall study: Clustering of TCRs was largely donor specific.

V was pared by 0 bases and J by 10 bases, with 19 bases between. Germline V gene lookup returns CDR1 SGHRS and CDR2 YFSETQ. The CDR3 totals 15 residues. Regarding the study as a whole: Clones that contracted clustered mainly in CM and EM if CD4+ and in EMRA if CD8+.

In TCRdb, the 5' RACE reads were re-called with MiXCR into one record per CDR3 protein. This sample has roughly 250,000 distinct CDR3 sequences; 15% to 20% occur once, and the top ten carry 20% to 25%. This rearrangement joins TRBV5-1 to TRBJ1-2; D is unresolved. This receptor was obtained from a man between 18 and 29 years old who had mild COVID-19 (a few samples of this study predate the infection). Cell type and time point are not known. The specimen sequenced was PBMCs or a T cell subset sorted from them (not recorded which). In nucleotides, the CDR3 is TGCGCCAGCAGCTTGGCGACAACGTCGTCCAGGAACTACACCTTC. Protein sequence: CASSLATTSSRNYTF.